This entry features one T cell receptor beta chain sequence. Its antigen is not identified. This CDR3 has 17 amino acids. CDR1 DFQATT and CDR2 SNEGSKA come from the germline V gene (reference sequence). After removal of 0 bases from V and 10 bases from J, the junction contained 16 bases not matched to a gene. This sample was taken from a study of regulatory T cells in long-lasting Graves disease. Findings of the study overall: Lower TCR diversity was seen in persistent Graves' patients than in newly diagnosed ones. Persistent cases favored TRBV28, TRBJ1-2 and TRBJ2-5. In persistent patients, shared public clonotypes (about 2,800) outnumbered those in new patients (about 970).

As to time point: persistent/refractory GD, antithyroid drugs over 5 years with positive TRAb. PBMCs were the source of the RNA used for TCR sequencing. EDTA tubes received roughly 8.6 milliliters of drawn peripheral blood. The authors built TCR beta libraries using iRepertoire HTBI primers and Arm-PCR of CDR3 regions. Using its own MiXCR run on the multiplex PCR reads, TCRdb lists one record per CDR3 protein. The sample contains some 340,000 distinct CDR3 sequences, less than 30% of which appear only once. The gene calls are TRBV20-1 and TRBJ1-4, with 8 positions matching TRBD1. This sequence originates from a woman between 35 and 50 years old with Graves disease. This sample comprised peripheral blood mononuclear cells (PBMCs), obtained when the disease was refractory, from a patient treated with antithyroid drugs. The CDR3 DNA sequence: TGCAGTGCTAGAGACATCGGATTCGGCGGCAGGGGGCGAAAACTGTTTTTT. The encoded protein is CSARDIGFGGRGRKLFF.